This T cell receptor beta chain stems from a study of T-cell reconstitution after alpha-beta-depleted transplantation in children. For TCRbeta, the library was prepared with unique molecular identifiers. TCRdb independently ran MiXCR on the PCR reads; one entry per CDR3 protein. The sample contains about 78,000 distinct CDR3 sequences, 11% to 15% of which appear only once. The length of the CDR3 is 14 residues. Trimming removed 4 bases from V and 4 bases from J, with 8 bases in between. Germline V gene data show CDR1 as SGHNT and CDR2 as YENEEA. The sequenced sample was PBMCs, mostly from graft donor cells, obtained 180 days after TCRalphabeta/CD19-depleted stem cell transplant. The rearrangement links TRBV11-3 to TRBJ2-6, with no clear D. The clonotype originates from a male patient between 2 and 15 years old who had a stem cell transplant for acute lymphoblastic leukemia, so the T cells may come from the graft donor. As DNA, the CDR3 is TGTGCCAGCAGCTCGGGCGGAGGGGCCAACGTCCTGACTTTC. It is translated as CASSSGGGANVLTF.